A single sample is the source of the 15 T cell receptor beta chains below, sequenced in a study of T cells in Graves' hyperthyroidism and ophthalmopathy. Amplification of TCR beta CDR3 regions used RNA as the template. The HTBI primer set was used in a first-round RT-PCR of the TCR CDR3. TCRdb itself ran the multiplex PCR reads through MiXCR, one entry per CDR3 protein. Of fewer than 750,000 distinct CDR3 sequences in the sample, about 45% were seen once. The sample comprised peripheral blood or thyroid tissue (not recorded which). These receptors were obtained from a woman under 30 with Graves' hyperthyroidism.

V and J are TRBV15 and TRBJ2-2; D gene unclear. V gave up 2 bases and J gave up 6 bases, with 1 base separating them. The germline gives CDR1 LNHNV, CDR2 YYDKDF (reference sequence). The CDR3 covers 11 residues. The CDR3 sequence is CATSRSGELFF. The CDR3 nucleotides read TGTGCCACCAGCAGATCCGGGGAGCTGTTTTTT.

This clonotype was seen a single time. J is TRBJ1-4 and V is TRBV20-1; tentatively, D is TRBD1 (5 bases). Germline assignment: CDR1 DFQATT and CDR2 SNEGSKA (reference sequence). This CDR3 has 12 residues. Between the trimmed V and J ends, which lost 6 bases and 8 bases, there was a span of 13 bases. The CDR3 protein is CSAPRGGEKLFF. CDR3 DNA sequence: TGCAGTGCGCCGCGGGGGGGGGAAAAACTGTTTTTT.

The sample holds a few counts of this clonotype. Possible read error: a much larger clone is one base away. CDR3 DNA sequence: TGTGCCAACAGCGAGAACTCGGGGGGGGAGCTGTTTTTT. Its translation is CANSENSGGELFF. The gene calls are TRBV9 and TRBJ2-2, with D tentatively TRBD2 (5 bases). The V gene's germline CDR1 is SGDLS and CDR2 YYNGEE. This CDR3 has 13 amino acids.

Note on this clonotype: Given a much more abundant clone one base away, this may be a read error. The rearrangement uses TRBV7-9 and TRBJ2-7; D possibly corresponds to TRBD1 (5 bases). The CDR3 length is 13 residues. Deletions cut 3 bases from V and 3 bases from J, with 9 bases between. Germline-derived CDR1 and CDR2 are SEHNR and FQNEAQ (reference sequence). The CDR3, as DNA: TGTGCCAGCAGCTTGGACATTAACTACGAGCAGTACTTC. This gives the protein CASSLDINYEQYF.

In its sample, this clonotype was seen many times. The genes are TRBV29-1 and TRBJ1-2; 9 bases match TRBD1. Germline V gives CDR1 SQVTM, CDR2 ANQGSEA. Trimming took 4 bases from V and 5 from J; bases not matched to a gene: 5. The CDR3 length is 13 residues. In nucleotides, the CDR3 is TGCAGCGTTGCGGCGGACAGGGGTTATGGCTACACCTTC. Its translation is CSVAADRGYGYTF.

The J gene is TRBJ2-3, the V gene TRBV20-1, with D maybe TRBD1 (6 bases). The germline V gene encodes CDR1 DFQATT and CDR2 SNEGSKA (reference sequence). Between the trimmed V and J ends, which lost 6 bases and 1 base, there was a span of 17 bases. CDR3 length: 15 amino acids. This chain's CDR3 is CSARGQTPGTDTQYF. The CDR3 coding sequence is TGCAGTGCCCGAGGACAGACTCCTGGCACAGATACGCAGTATTTT.

This clonotype showed up many times. This rearrangement joins TRBV6-5 to TRBJ1-3; D remains ambiguous. V lost 8 bases and J 4 bases, leaving 12 bases between the germline ends. This CDR3 comprises 13 residues. Per germline, CDR1 MNHEY and CDR2 SVGAGI. In nucleotides, the CDR3 is TGTGCCAGCGCGGAGGCAGAAGGAAACACCATATATTTT. Its translation is CASAEAEGNTIYF.

As regards this clonotype: Possible read error: a much larger clone is one base away. No conserved phenylalanine or tryptophan ends this CDR3, so it is likely a read error. The chain combines TRBV6-1 with TRBJ1-2, with a possible D match to TRBD1 (6 bases). V was clipped by 5 bases and J by 2 bases, with 12 bases between them. CDR3 length equals 14 residues. Looked up from germline, CDR1 is MNHNS and CDR2 is SASEGT. Written as DNA, the CDR3 is TGTGCCAGCAGTAAGACAGGACTCAACTATGGCTACACCCTC. Its protein is CASSKTGLNYGYTL.

This clonotype has a count of ten or more. The chain carries TRBV7-9 and TRBJ2-2; D uncertain. Per the germline V gene, CDR1 is SEHNR and CDR2 is FQNEAQ (reference sequence). V lost 5 bases and J 4 bases, leaving 29 bases between the germline ends. This CDR3 contains 20 residues. The CDR3 spells CASSLSIGGRRNWATGELFF. The CDR3 DNA follows: TGTGCCAGCAGCCTTAGCATTGGCGGCAGACGAAATTGGGCCACCGGGGAGCTGTTTTTT.

The chain is built from TRBV7-2 and TRBJ2-2; 8 nucleotides agree with TRBD2. Germline CDR1 and CDR2: SGHTA and FQGNSA. J lost 7 bases, V lost 7 bases, and 8 bases had no gene match. The CDR3 loop spans 14 amino acids. CDR3 amino acids: CASTTSGVSGELFF. CDR3 sequence (DNA): TGTGCCAGCACCACTAGCGGAGTAAGCGGGGAGCTGTTTTTT. Drawing the rest from reference TRBV7-2 and TRBJ2-2, the complete variable domain is GAGVSQSPSNKVTEKGKDVELRCDPISGHTALYWYRQSLGQGLEFLIYFQGNSAPDKSGLPSDRFSAERTGGSVSTLTIQRTQQEDSAVYLCASTTSGVSGELFFGEGSRLTVL.

In its sample, this clonotype was seen a few times. The rearrangement links TRBV2 to TRBJ1-5, with a weak D call TRBD1 (6 bases). Germline values: CDR1 SNHLY, CDR2 FYNNEI. V was pared by 6 bases and J by 7 bases, with 13 bases between. CDR3 size: 13 residues. The CDR3 protein is CASSHEGGQPQHF. In DNA form, the CDR3 reads TGTGCCAGCAGCCATGAGGGGGGACAGCCCCAGCATTTT.

This clonotype was seen just once. DNA of the CDR3: TGTGCCACCAGTGGACTCGGGAGCGCTCGTGAGCAGTACTTC. It codes for CATSGLGSAREQYF. The chain is built from TRBV24-1 and TRBJ2-7; TRBD2 is a possible D gene (6 bases). From germline, CDR1 is KGHDR and CDR2 SFDVKD. The CDR3 runs to 14 residues. The V end was cut by 5 bases, the J end by 7 bases, with 17 bases between.

This clonotype was seen a handful of times. This chain links TRBV2 with TRBJ2-3; possible D gene TRBD2, 6 bases. Per germline, CDR1 SNHLY and CDR2 FYNNEI. The ends were cut back, 4 bases at V and 6 bases at J, with 23 bases in the middle. The CDR3 consists of 17 residues. CDR3 amino acids: CASSVGPSSIRGDTQYF. The CDR3 bases are TGTGCCAGCAGTGTTGGGCCCTCGTCTATCCGGGGGGATACGCAGTATTTT.

In this sample, this clonotype turned up a few times. The final CDR3 position lacks the conserved phenylalanine or tryptophan, pointing to a likely read error. The DNA is left out, because the CDR3 cannot be placed on it with certainty; the CDR3 is given as TCRdb lists it. The V call is TRBV20-1, the J call TRBJ2-5. Inclusive of both ends, the CDR3 amounts to 9 amino acids. In germline, CDR1 is DFQATT, CDR2 SNEGSKA (reference sequence). The chain's CDR3 is CSARDRGVA.

The rearrangement links TRBV15 to TRBJ2-6; perhaps TRBD2 as D (5 bases). With 4 bases removed from V and 4 bases from J, the gap between germline ends came to 17 bases. The CDR3 length is 17 residues. In germline, CDR1 is LNHNV, CDR2 YYDKDF (reference sequence). CDR3 protein: CATSKLDGLEGANVLTF. In nucleotides, the CDR3 is TGTGCCACCAGCAAACTAGATGGTTTGGAAGGGGCCAACGTCCTGACTTTC.